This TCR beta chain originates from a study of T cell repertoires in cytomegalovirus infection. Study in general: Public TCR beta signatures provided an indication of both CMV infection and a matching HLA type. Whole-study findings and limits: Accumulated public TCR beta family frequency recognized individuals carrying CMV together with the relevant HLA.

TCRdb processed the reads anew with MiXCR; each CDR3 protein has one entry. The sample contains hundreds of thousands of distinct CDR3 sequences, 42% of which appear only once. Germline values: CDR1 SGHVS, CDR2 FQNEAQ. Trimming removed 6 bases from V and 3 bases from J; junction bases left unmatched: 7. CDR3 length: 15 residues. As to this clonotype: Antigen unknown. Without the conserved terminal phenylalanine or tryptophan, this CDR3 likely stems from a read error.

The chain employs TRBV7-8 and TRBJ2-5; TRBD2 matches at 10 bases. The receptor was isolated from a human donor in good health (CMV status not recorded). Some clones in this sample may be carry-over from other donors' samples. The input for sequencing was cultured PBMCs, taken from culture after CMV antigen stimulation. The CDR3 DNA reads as TGTGCCAGCAGACCCCTACTAGCGGGGAAAGAGACCCAGTACTTA. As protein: CASRPLLAGKETQYL.